The 21 T cell receptor beta chains in this list originate from one sample, sequenced in a study of a mutant IDH1 vaccine in newly diagnosed glioma. The time point denotes: baseline, week 1 (first vaccination visit). Stated treatment: pre-vaccination baseline after standard-of-care therapy. Profiled with immunoSEQ multiplex PCR; TCRdb holds only in-frame clones, not every one. The data hold approximately 52,000 clones, with about 74% observed a single time. Sequenced here: PBMCs, sampled from a glioma patient treated with radiotherapy, temozolomide or both. The receptors derive from a woman aged 40-49 years with glioma.

V gene TRBV16 combines with J gene TRBJ1-4; 9 bases are a match to TRBD1. J gave up 16 bases and V 4 bases, and 10 bases lay outside the gene matches. The CDR3 sequence is 13 residues long. The V gene's germline CDR1 is KGHSY and CDR2 FQNENV. The CDR3 DNA sequence: TGTGCCAGCAGCCCGACAGGGGGAAATATCGCGTTTTTT. Amino acids: CASSPTGGNIAFF.

The J gene is TRBJ2-5, the V gene TRBV29-1; TRBD2 might be the D (6 bases). V lost 7 bases, J lost 1 base, and 16 bases lay in between. Per the germline V gene, CDR1 is SQVTM and CDR2 is ANQGSEA. The CDR3 loop spans 14 amino acids. Written as DNA, the CDR3 is TGCAGCGCCGGTGGGTGGGAGGTCCAAGAGACCCAGTACTTC. As protein: CSAGGWEVQETQYF.

The chain joins TRBV5-6 to TRBJ2-2, with 10 positions matching TRBD2. V lost 3 bases to trimming and J lost 3 bases; unmatched junction nucleotides: 11. This CDR3 has 18 residues. Germline V lookup: CDR1 SGHDT, CDR2 YYEEEE. CDR3 in DNA: TGTGCCAGCAGCTCCTACAGACTAGCGGGTACCTACACCGGGGAGCTGTTTTTT. Protein: CASSSYRLAGTYTGELFF.

The CDR3 nucleotides read TGTGCCAGCAGCGTAGCGGGTCGGCGGGGGGTCAACGAGCAGTACTTC. It codes for CASSVAGRRGVNEQYF. V is TRBV9 and J is TRBJ2-7; 8 bases line up with TRBD2. The ends lost 0 bases at V and 5 bases at J; junction bases unmatched: 10. Germline V gene sequence: CDR1 SGDLS, CDR2 YYNGEE. This CDR3 has 16 amino acids.

This clone was seen once. Here the CDR3 reads CASSLARAGGYTF. The CDR3 DNA follows: TGTGCCAGCAGCTTGGCGCGGGCCGGGGGCTACACCTTC. This chain links TRBV5-8 with TRBJ1-2; D gene unclear. With 0 bases removed from V and 8 bases from J, the gap between germline ends came to 11 bases. The CDR3 consists of 13 residues. Germline loops: CDR1 SGHTS, CDR2 YDEGEE.

On this clone: Distinct nucleotide sequences in the sample also encode this CDR3. The genes are TRBV2 and TRBJ1-1; TRBD1 might be the D (5 bases). Germline loops: CDR1 SNHLY, CDR2 FYNNEI. The CDR3 has 15 amino acids. Deletions cut 2 bases from V and 2 bases from J, with 12 bases between. The CDR3 DNA sequence: TGTGCCAGCAGTGAATTGGGGGTACGTAACACTGAAGCTTTCTTT. This sequence encodes CASSELGVRNTEAFF. The variable domain in full, with the rest retrieved from reference TRBV2 and TRBJ1-1, is EPEVTQTPSHQVTQMGQEVILRCVPISNHLYFYWYRQILGQKVEFLVSFYNNEISEKSEIFDDQFSVERPDGSNFTLKIRSTKLEDSAMYFCASSELGVRNTEAFFGQGTRLTVV.

The chain couples TRBV15 to TRBJ1-2; 7 positions match TRBD1. With 3 bases clipped from V and 7 bases from J, the junction kept 11 bases outside the gene matches. The CDR3 is made up of 15 amino acids. CDR1 LNHNV and CDR2 YYDKDF come from the germline V gene (reference sequence). The CDR3 reads CATSSPREGAIGYTF. The CDR3 nucleotides are TGTGCCACCAGCAGCCCCAGGGAGGGGGCAATTGGCTACACCTTC.

The gene calls are TRBV7-2 and TRBJ1-2; D perhaps matches TRBD1 (5 bases). The CDR3 contains 15 residues. Germline V gene lookup returns CDR1 SGHTA and CDR2 FQGNSA. Trimming took 0 bases from V and 4 from J, leaving 12 bases between them. The DNA for the CDR3 is TGTGCCAGCAGCTTAGCGGCGCAGGGTCTCTATGGCTACACCTTC. This codes for CASSLAAQGLYGYTF.

This clone was counted only a few times. This chain links TRBV30 with TRBJ1-3, with 9 bases aligning to TRBD1. J lost 4 bases, V lost 1 base, and 5 bases had no gene match. The CDR3 is made up of 15 amino acids. The germline gives CDR1 GTSNPN, CDR2 SVGIG (reference sequence). CDR3 residues: CAWSADRGGGNTIYF. In DNA, the CDR3 is TGTGCCTGGAGTGCGGACAGGGGAGGAGGAAACACCATATATTTT.

The gene calls are TRBV5-1 and TRBJ2-2; TRBD2 aligns across 9 bases. Germline V CDR1 and CDR2: SGHRS, YFSETQ. This CDR3 comprises 14 residues. After removal of 8 bases from V and 1 base from J, the junction contained 3 bases not matched to a gene. As DNA, the CDR3 is TGCGCCAGTGCGACTAGCGGGAACACCGGGGAGCTGTTTTTT. Protein sequence: CASATSGNTGELFF.

The rearrangement links TRBV7-6 to TRBJ1-1, with D possibly being TRBD1 (5 bases). This CDR3 is 14 amino acids long. Germline loops: CDR1 SGHVS, CDR2 FNYEAQ. Trimming stripped 1 base from V and 2 bases from J, with 8 bases between. This chain's CDR3 is CASSLGQINTEAFF. DNA for the CDR3: TGTGCCAGCAGCTTAGGACAGATAAACACTGAAGCTTTCTTT.

The chain employs TRBV30 and TRBJ1-2; 7 bases match TRBD1. Germline values: CDR1 GTSNPN, CDR2 SVGIG (reference sequence). The CDR3 runs to 12 residues. V dropped 2 bases and J dropped 5; count of bases not matched to a gene: 2. CDR3 in amino acids: CAWSPGGYGYTF. CDR3 DNA sequence: TGTGCCTGGAGTCCAGGGGGGTATGGCTACACCTTC.

V gene TRBV11-2 combines with J gene TRBJ1-4; D is undetermined. CDR3 length: 15 amino acids. V gave up 4 bases and J gave up 3 bases, with 12 bases separating them. The germline V gene encodes CDR1 SGHAT and CDR2 FQNNGV. The CDR3 sequence: CASSSRGVPNEKLFF. In nucleotides, the CDR3 is TGTGCCAGCAGCTCGCGCGGGGTCCCTAATGAAAAACTGTTTTTT.

V and J are TRBV30 and TRBJ2-7, with TRBD1 matching 7 bases. The CDR3 spans 15 residues. The V gene end was trimmed by 2 bases and the J gene end by 2 bases; junction bases not matched to a gene: 9. Germline V gene data show CDR1 as GTSNPN and CDR2 as SVGIG (reference sequence). The CDR3 DNA reads TGTGCCTGGAGTTTTCCCGGGACAGCTCCCTACGAGCAGTACTTC. Translating it yields CAWSFPGTAPYEQYF.

The chain recombines TRBV5-1 with TRBJ1-1, with a tentative D call TRBD1 (6 bases). This CDR3 is 15 amino acids long. V gave up 0 bases and J gave up 4 bases, with 13 bases separating them. CDR1 is SGHRS and CDR2 is YFSETQ in the germline V gene. The CDR3 spells CASSLDQPGVTEAFF. The CDR3 nucleotides read TGCGCCAGCAGCTTGGACCAACCAGGGGTCACTGAAGCTTTCTTT.

V gene TRBV7-6 combines with J gene TRBJ2-5; 11 nucleotides agree with TRBD2. Germline V gives CDR1 SGHVS, CDR2 FNYEAQ. This CDR3 comprises 16 residues. V lost 6 bases, J lost 4 bases, and 10 bases stayed unmatched. In nucleotides, the CDR3 is TGTGCCAGCAGTTTGCCGATTAGCGGGGGGGGAGAGACCCAGTACTTC. Protein product: CASSLPISGGGETQYF.

V usage is TRBV6-1 and J usage is TRBJ1-1; 8 bases fit TRBD1. The ends lost 5 bases at V and 5 bases at J; junction bases unmatched: 10. CDR1 and CDR2 from the germline V gene are MNHNS and SASEGT. This CDR3 is built from 15 residues. This CDR3 is CASSWLQGVGTEAFF. For the CDR3, the DNA is TGTGCCAGCAGTTGGCTACAGGGGGTAGGAACTGAAGCTTTCTTT.

The count of this clone is one. The rearrangement joins TRBV6-5 to TRBJ1-4, with D tentatively TRBD1 (6 bases). With 7 bases removed from V and 8 bases from J, the gap between germline ends came to 17 bases. The V gene's germline CDR1 is MNHEY and CDR2 SVGAGI. The CDR3 loop spans 14 amino acids. CDR3 sequence: CASKGGSGLEKLFF. CDR3 DNA sequence: TGTGCCAGCAAGGGGGGCTCGGGGCTCGAAAAACTGTTTTTT.

The V gene is TRBV30, the J gene TRBJ2-7, with no clear D. The CDR3 has 14 amino acids. V lost 4 bases and J lost 2, with 15 bases in between. The germline gives CDR1 GTSNPN, CDR2 SVGIG (reference sequence). The CDR3 bases are TGTGCCTGGAAGGTGGACGGCGTTCCCTACGAGCAGTACTTC. This translates into CAWKVDGVPYEQYF. The entire variable domain, with the rest obtained from reference TRBV30 and TRBJ2-7, is as follows: SQTIHQWPATLVQPVGSPLSLECTVEGTSNPNLYWYRQAAGRGLQLLFYSVGIGQISSEVPQNLSASRPQDRQFILSSKKLLLSDSGFYLCAWKVDGVPYEQYFGPGTRLTVT.

The chain employs TRBV19 and TRBJ1-1, with D possibly TRBD1 on 6 matching bases. Germline CDR1 and CDR2: LNHDA and SQIVND (reference sequence). V shed 4 bases and J shed 3 bases, with 18 bases lying between them. The CDR3 runs to 16 residues. As DNA, the CDR3 is TGTGCCAGTAGTACAACAGGGAACAGGAGGGACACTGAAGCTTTCTTT. Amino acids: CASSTTGNRRDTEAFF.

V gene TRBV9 combines with J gene TRBJ1-1, with D hard to call. With 4 bases removed from V and 8 bases from J, the gap between germline ends came to 15 bases. There are 13 residues in the CDR3. Germline V gene lookup returns CDR1 SGDLS and CDR2 YYNGEE. This CDR3 reads CASSPPLSPEAFF. The CDR3 DNA is TGTGCCAGCAGCCCCCCCCTGAGCCCGGAAGCTTTCTTT.